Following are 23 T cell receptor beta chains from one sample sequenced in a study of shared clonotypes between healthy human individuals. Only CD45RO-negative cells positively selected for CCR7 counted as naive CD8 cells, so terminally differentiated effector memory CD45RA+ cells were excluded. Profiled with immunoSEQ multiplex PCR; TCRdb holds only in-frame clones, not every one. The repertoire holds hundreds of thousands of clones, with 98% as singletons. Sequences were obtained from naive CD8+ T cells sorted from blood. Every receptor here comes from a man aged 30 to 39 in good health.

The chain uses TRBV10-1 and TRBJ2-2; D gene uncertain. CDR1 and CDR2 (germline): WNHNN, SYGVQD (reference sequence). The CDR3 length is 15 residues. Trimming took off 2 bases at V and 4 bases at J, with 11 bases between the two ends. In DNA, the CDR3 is TGCGCCAGCAGTGAGCTTAGATCCAGCACCGGGGAGCTGTTTTTT. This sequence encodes CASSELRSSTGELFF.

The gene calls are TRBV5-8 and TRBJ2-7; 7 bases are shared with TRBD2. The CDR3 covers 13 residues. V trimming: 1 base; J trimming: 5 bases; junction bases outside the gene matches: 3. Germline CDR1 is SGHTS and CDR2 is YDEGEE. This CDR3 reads CASSLLAGHEQYF. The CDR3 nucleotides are TGTGCCAGCAGCTTGTTAGCGGGCCACGAGCAGTACTTC.

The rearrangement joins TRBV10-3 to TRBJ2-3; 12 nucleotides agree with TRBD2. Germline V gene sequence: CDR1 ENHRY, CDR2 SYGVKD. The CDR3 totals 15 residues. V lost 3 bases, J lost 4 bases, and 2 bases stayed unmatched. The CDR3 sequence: CAISELAGGADTQYF. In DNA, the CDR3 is TGTGCCATCAGTGAACTAGCGGGAGGTGCAGATACGCAGTATTTT.

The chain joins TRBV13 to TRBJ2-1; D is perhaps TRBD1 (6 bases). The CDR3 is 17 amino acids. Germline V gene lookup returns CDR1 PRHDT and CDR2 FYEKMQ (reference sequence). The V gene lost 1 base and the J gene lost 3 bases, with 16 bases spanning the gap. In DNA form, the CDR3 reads TGTGCCAGCAGCTTAGATCGACGACAGGACATCTACAATGAGCAGTTCTTC. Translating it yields CASSLDRRQDIYNEQFF.

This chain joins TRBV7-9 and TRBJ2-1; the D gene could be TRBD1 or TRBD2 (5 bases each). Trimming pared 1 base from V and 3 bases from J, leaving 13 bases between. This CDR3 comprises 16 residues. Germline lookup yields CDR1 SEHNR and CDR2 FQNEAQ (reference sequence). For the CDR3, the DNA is TGTGCCAGCAGCTTAGGTGGGACCGCATACTACAATGAGCAGTTCTTC. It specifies CASSLGGTAYYNEQFF.

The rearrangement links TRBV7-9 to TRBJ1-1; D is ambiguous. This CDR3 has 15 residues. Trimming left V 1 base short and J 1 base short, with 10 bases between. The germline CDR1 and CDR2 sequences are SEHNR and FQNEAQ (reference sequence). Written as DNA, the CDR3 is TGTGCCAGCAGCTTAGGACGCGCACAGAACACTGAAGCTTTCTTT. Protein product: CASSLGRAQNTEAFF.

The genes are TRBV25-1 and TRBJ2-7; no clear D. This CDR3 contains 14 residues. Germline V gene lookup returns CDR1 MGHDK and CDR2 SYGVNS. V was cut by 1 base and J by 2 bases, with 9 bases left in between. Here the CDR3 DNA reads TGTGCCAGCAGTGAATCTGTGGCACCCTACGAGCAGTACTTC. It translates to CASSESVAPYEQYF.

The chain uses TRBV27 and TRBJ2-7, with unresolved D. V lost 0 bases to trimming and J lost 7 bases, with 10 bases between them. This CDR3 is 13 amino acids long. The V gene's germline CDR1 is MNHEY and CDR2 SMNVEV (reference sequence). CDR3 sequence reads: CASSLSRVREQYF. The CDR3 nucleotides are TGTGCCAGCAGTTTATCTAGGGTTAGGGAGCAGTACTTC.

CDR3 nucleotide sequence: TGTGCCAGCAGCTTAGATGAGGCGACTAGTCTTAAAACCTACGAGCAGTACTTC. Translated: CASSLDEATSLKTYEQYF. The V call is TRBV7-2, the J call TRBJ2-7; tentative D call: TRBD2 (6 bases). The germline V and J ends were trimmed by 1 base and 2 bases, with 21 bases remaining between them. The CDR3 is 18 residues long. Germline lookup yields CDR1 SGHTA and CDR2 FQGNSA.

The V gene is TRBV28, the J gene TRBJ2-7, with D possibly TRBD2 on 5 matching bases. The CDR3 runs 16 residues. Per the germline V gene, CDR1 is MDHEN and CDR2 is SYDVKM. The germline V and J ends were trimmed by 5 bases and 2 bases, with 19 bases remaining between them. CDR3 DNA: TGTGCCAGCAGTCCAATCCGACGGGGAGTCACCTACGAGCAGTACTTC. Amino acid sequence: CASSPIRRGVTYEQYF.

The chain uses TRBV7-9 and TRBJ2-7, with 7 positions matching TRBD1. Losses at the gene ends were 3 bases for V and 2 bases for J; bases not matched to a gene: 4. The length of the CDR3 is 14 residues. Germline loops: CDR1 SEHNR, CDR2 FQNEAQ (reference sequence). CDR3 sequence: CASSFGDSTYEQYF. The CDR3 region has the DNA TGTGCCAGCAGCTTCGGGGACAGCACCTACGAGCAGTACTTC.

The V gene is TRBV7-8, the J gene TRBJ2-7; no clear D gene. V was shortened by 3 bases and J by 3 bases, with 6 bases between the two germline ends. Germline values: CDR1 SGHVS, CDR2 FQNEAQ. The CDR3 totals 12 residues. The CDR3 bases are TGTGCCAGCAGCTTTGAACGCTACGAGCAGTACTTC. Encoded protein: CASSFERYEQYF.

The DNA of the CDR3 is TGTGCCAGCAGTCCAACCCCGACAGGGCCGGCAGAGCAGTACTTC. Residues: CASSPTPTGPAEQYF. The chain recombines TRBV27 with TRBJ2-7; 7 bases map to TRBD1. The CDR3 length is 15 residues. Germline V gives CDR1 MNHEY, CDR2 SMNVEV (reference sequence). The junction had 14 bases not matched to a gene; V was cut back by 5 bases and J by 7 bases.

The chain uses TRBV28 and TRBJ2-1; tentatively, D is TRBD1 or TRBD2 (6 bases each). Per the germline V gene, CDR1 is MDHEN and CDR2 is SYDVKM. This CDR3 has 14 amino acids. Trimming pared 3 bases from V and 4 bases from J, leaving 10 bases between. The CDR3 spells CASSLRGAYNEQFF. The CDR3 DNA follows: TGTGCCAGCAGTTTGAGGGGGGCATACAATGAGCAGTTCTTC.

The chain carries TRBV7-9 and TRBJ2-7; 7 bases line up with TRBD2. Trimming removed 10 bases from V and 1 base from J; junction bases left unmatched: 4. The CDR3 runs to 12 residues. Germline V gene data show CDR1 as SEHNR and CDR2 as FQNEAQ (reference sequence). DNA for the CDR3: TGTGCCACCGCGGGGGTGTCCTACGAGCAGTACTTC. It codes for CATAGVSYEQYF.

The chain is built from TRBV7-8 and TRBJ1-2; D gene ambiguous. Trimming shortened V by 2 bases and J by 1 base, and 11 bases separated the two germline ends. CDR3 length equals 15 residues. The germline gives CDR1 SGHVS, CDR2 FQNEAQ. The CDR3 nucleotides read TGTGCCAGCAGCTTAAGCCCGAGAGTTAACTATGGCTACACCTTC. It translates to CASSLSPRVNYGYTF.

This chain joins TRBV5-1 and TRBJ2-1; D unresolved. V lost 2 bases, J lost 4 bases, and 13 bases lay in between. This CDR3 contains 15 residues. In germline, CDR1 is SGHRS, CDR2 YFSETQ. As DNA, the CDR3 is TGCGCCAGCAGCTTCCGCCTCGGTTCGTACAATGAGCAGTTCTTC. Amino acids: CASSFRLGSYNEQFF.

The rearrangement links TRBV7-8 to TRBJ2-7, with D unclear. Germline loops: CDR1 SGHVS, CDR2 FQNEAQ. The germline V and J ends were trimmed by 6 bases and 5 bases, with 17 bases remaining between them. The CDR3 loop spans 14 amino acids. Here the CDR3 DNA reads TGTGCCAGCAGTTACTCCACGGTTGGGAACGAGCAGTACTTC. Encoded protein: CASSYSTVGNEQYF.

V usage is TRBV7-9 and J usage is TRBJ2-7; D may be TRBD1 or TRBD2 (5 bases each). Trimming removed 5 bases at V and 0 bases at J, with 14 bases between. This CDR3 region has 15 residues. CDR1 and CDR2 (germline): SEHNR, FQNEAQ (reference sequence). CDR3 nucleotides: TGTGCCAGCAGCAGCCGGGACCTCGACTCCTACGAGCAGTACTTC. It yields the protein CASSSRDLDSYEQYF.

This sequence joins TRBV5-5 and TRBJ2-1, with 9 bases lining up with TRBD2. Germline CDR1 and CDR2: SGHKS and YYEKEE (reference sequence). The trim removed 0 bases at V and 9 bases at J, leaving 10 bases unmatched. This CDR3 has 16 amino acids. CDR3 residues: CASSLVGGRAFAEQFF. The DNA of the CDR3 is TGTGCCAGCAGCTTGGTCGGCGGGAGGGCCTTTGCTGAGCAGTTCTTC.

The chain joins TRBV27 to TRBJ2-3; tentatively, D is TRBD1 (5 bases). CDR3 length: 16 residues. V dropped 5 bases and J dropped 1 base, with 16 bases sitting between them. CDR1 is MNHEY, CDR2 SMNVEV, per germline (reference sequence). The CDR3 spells CASSLVPGLGTDTQYF. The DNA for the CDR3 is TGTGCCAGCAGTCTCGTCCCAGGGCTTGGCACAGATACGCAGTATTTT.

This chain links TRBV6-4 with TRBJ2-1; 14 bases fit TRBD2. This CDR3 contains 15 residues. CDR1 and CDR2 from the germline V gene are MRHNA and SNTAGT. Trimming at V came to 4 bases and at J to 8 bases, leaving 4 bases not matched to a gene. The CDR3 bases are TGTGCCAGCAGTGTCGGGACTAGCGGGAGTTATGAGCAGTTCTTC. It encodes CASSVGTSGSYEQFF.

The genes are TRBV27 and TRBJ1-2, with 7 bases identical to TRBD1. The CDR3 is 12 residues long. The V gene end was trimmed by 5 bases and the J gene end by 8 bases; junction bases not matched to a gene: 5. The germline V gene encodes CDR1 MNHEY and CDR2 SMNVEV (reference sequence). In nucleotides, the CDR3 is TGTGCCAGCAGTACGACAGGGCGGGGCTACACCTTC. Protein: CASSTTGRGYTF.